Sequencing of this T cell receptor beta chain was carried out in a study of blood T cells in healthy people across ages. Findings and limits, study-wide: What prevented conclusive comparison of naive and antigen-experienced cells was that PBMCs were unsorted.

CDR3 length equals 13 residues. Germline-derived CDR1 and CDR2 are SQVTM and ANQGSEA. A remark on this clonotype: What it binds is not known.

PCR was performed a second time for 7 to 11 cycles using a sample-barcoded 5' primer and a J-beta primer mix. A single record per CDR3 protein comes from TCRdb applying MiXCR to the 5' RACE reads. Of fewer than 2,000,000 distinct CDR3 sequences listed, approximately 32% are singletons. The J gene is TRBJ1-4, the V gene TRBV29-1; D uncertain. Sequenced material: blood. This TCR derives from a woman in her twenties or thirties in good health. CDR3 loop: CTVWSGTNEKLFF. The CDR3 DNA reads TGCACCGTGTGGTCCGGCACTAATGAAAAACTGTTTTTT.